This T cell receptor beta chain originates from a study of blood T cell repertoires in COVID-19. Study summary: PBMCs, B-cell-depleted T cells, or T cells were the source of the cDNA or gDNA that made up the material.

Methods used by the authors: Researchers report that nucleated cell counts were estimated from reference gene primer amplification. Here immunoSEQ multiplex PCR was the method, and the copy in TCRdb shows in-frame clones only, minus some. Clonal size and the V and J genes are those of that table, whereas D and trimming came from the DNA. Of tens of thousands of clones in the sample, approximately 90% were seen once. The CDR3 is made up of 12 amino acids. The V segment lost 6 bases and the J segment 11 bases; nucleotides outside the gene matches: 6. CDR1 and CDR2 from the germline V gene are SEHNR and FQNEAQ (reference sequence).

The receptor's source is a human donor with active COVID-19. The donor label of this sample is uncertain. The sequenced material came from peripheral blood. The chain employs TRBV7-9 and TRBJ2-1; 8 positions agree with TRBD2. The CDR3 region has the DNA TGTGCCAGCAGTACTACTAGCGGCAAGCAGTTCTTC. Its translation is CASSTTSGKQFF.